A selection of T cell receptor beta chains follows, all from one sample in a study of cytomegalovirus exposure and HLA in healthy donors. Some clones are missing from TCRdb's copy, which holds only in-frame ones; the method was immunoSEQ multiplex PCR. The data contain around 230,000 clones, just under 80% of them singletons. Sample: PBMCs. The receptors shown here come from a boy aged 10-17 years in good health and CMV-seronegative. Both conserved end residues are part of each CDR3. The D gene is left open where the match is weak. Size values are once, few and many counts, or a class for expanded clones, and some rows have none.

size: few; D: TRBD2; J: TRBJ2-7; length: 13; V: TRBV10-3; CDR3: CAISPGLAEEQYF; DNA: TGTGCCATCAGTCCGGGACTAGCGGAAGAGCAGTACTTC
size: .; D: TRBD1; J: TRBJ1-4; length: 19; V: TRBV7-9; CDR3: CSSSLVRGHGVVGKEKLFF; DNA: TGTTCCAGCAGCTTAGTGAGGGGGCATGGCGTCGTTGGGAAGGAAAAACTGTTTTTT
size: .; D: .; J: TRBJ2-2; length: 15; V: TRBV4-1; CDR3: CASSTSGARGGELFF; DNA: TGCGCCAGCAGCACCTCCGGGGCGCGGGGCGGGGAGCTGTTTTTT
size: once; D: TRBD2; J: TRBJ2-2; length: 18; V: TRBV4-1; CDR3: CASSLLQGTSEVTGELFF; DNA: TGCGCCAGCAGCCTACTACAGGGGACTAGCGAGGTCACCGGGGAGCTGTTTTTT
size: .; D: .; J: TRBJ2-7; length: 14; V: TRBV18; CDR3: CASSPGAYPVEQYF; DNA: TGTGCCAGCTCACCGGGGGCATACCCCGTCGAGCAGTACTTC
size: .; D: .; J: TRBJ2-3; length: 11; V: TRBV20-1; CDR3: CSASLSDTQYF; DNA: TGCAGTGCTAGTTTATCCGATACGCAGTATTTT
size: .; D: TRBD1; J: TRBJ2-4; length: 12; V: TRBV29-1; CDR3: CSVLGQRDIQYF; DNA: TGCAGCGTTCTGGGACAGCGTGACATTCAGTACTTC
size: .; D: .; J: TRBJ1-4; length: 15; V: TRBV4-1; CDR3: CASTTSARTNEKLFF; DNA: TGCGCCAGCACGACTTCAGCGAGAACTAATGAAAAACTGTTTTTT
size: .; D: .; J: TRBJ1-1; length: 13; V: TRBV7-7; CDR3: CASSSSLNTEAFF; DNA: TGTGCTAGCAGCTCCTCCTTGAACACTGAAGCTTTCTTT
size: .; D: TRBD1; J: TRBJ1-2; length: 17; V: TRBV5-5; CDR3: CASSRTGTGLFGYGYTF; DNA: TGTGCCAGCAGCCGGACCGGGACAGGCCTCTTCGGGTATGGCTACACCTTC
size: .; D: .; J: TRBJ1-5; length: 18; V: TRBV6-1; CDR3: CASSERTSAGIGNQPQHF; DNA: TGTGCCAGCAGTGAGAGGACTAGCGCAGGGATCGGCAACCAGCCCCAGCATTTT
size: .; D: TRBD1; J: TRBJ1-1; length: 15; V: TRBV27; CDR3: CASSPTGGAYTEAFF; DNA: TGTGCCAGCAGCCCGACAGGGGGCGCGTACACTGAAGCTTTCTTT
size: few; D: TRBD1; J: TRBJ1-2; length: 11; V: TRBV29-1; CDR3: CSVARDSACTF; DNA: TGCAGCGTTGCTAGGGACAGCGCCTGCACCTTC
size: .; D: TRBD1; J: TRBJ1-2; length: 15; V: TRBV11-2; CDR3: CASSLADRGQDGYTF; DNA: TGTGCCAGCAGCTTAGCGGACAGGGGGCAAGATGGCTACACCTTC
size: .; D: .; J: TRBJ1-3; length: 16; V: TRBV28; CDR3: CASSSRRAVRGNTIYF; DNA: TGTGCCAGCAGTTCGAGGCGGGCAGTGAGGGGAAACACCATATATTTT
size: .; D: TRBD1; J: TRBJ1-1; length: 16; V: TRBV7-9; CDR3: CSSSLPRDSVNTEAFF; DNA: TGTTCCAGCAGCTTACCTCGGGACAGTGTGAACACTGAAGCTTTCTTT
size: .; D: TRBD1; J: TRBJ2-7; length: 15; V: TRBV5-8; CDR3: CASSLLQGVTYEQYF; DNA: TGTGCCAGCAGCTTGCTCCAGGGGGTAACCTACGAGCAGTACTTC
size: .; D: TRBD2; J: TRBJ2-3; length: 14; V: TRBV30; CDR3: CAWGPSGLTDTQYF; DNA: TGTGCCTGGGGCCCTAGCGGCCTCACAGATACGCAGTATTTT
size: .; D: .; J: TRBJ1-2; length: 12; V: TRBV6-1; CDR3: CASSREGSGYTF; DNA: TGTGCCAGCAGTAGGGAGGGTAGTGGCTACACCTTC
size: once; D: TRBD2; J: TRBJ2-2; length: 17; V: TRBV5-3; CDR3: CARSPGLAGLGTGELFF; DNA: TGTGCCAGAAGCCCGGGACTAGCGGGGCTCGGAACCGGGGAGCTGTTTTTT
size: .; D: TRBD1; J: TRBJ1-2; length: 16; V: TRBV10-2; CDR3: CASSESGQGAPSGYTF; DNA: TGCGCCAGCAGTGAGTCGGGACAGGGGGCGCCAAGTGGCTACACCTTC
size: once; D: TRBD1; J: TRBJ1-2; length: 14; V: TRBV29-1; CDR3: CSVGDGTGGSGYTF; DNA: TGCAGCGTTGGGGATGGTACAGGGGGAAGTGGCTACACCTTC
size: .; D: .; J: TRBJ1-1; length: 16; V: TRBV18; CDR3: CASSPRYPDRGTEAFF; DNA: TGTGCCAGCTCACCCCGTTACCCCGATCGGGGCACTGAAGCTTTCTTT
size: few; D: .; J: TRBJ1-1; length: 12; V: TRBV19; CDR3: CASSFTDTEAFF; DNA: TGTGCCAGTAGTTTCACGGACACTGAAGCTTTCTTT
size: .; D: .; J: TRBJ2-7; length: 16; V: TRBV4-1; CDR3: CASSEESTGTSYEQYF; DNA: TGCGCCAGCAGCGAGGAATCGACAGGTACCTCCTACGAGCAGTACTTC
size: .; D: TRBD2; J: TRBJ2-1; length: 19; V: TRBV7-9; CDR3: CASSGGLAGGHGSYNEQFF; DNA: TGTGCCAGCAGCGGAGGACTAGCGGGAGGTCATGGCTCCTACAATGAGCAGTTCTTC
size: few; D: .; J: TRBJ2-7; length: 13; V: TRBV30; CDR3: CAWSKRAGNEQYF; DNA: TGTGCCTGGAGTAAGAGGGCCGGCAACGAGCAGTACTTC